Listed below are T cell receptor beta chains from one sample, sequenced in a study of T cells in localized non-small cell lung cancer. TCRdb keeps only in-frame clones here, not all; method: immunoSEQ multiplex PCR. The sample lists tens of thousands of clones, less than 95% seen once, with around 4.2% in the top ten. This sample comprised peripheral blood, obtained before any cancer treatment. These TCRs come from a female donor at least 60 years old with stage II squamous cell lung carcinoma. The CDR3 runs from the conserved cysteine through the conserved F or W. The order of the fields is CDR3 protein, CDR3 DNA, clone size, V gene, D gene, J gene. A D gene is named only where the DNA matches it firmly. Only some rows state a clone size, as once, few, many or a class for expanded clones.

CDR3: CASSLAWGGAGQYF
DNA: TGTGCCAGCAGCTTAGCTTGGGGGGGCGCGGGCCAGTACTTC
size: once
V: TRBV7-2
D: NA
J: TRBJ2-5

CDR3: CASSPGPGWLDEQYF
DNA: TGTGCCAGCAGCCCAGGTCCAGGATGGTTAGACGAGCAGTACTTC
size: NA
V: TRBV5-6
D: NA
J: TRBJ2-7

CDR3: CASSAGPETQYF
DNA: TGTGCCAGCAGCGCCGGTCCGGAGACCCAGTACTTC
size: NA
V: TRBV7-2
D: NA
J: TRBJ2-5

CDR3: CASSQLTLNYGYTF
DNA: TGCGCCAGCAGCCAACTTACACTAAACTATGGCTACACCTTC
size: NA
V: TRBV4-1
D: NA
J: TRBJ1-2

CDR3: CASSYAGGETQYF
DNA: TGTGCCAGCAGTTACGCGGGAGGAGAGACCCAGTACTTC
size: NA
V: TRBV6-6
D: TRBD2
J: TRBJ2-5

CDR3: CASRSIQGSQETQYF
DNA: TGTGCCAGCAGATCGATACAGGGGAGCCAAGAGACCCAGTACTTC
size: NA
V: TRBV7-9
D: TRBD1
J: TRBJ2-5

CDR3: CASSRGGEETQYF
DNA: TGTGCCAGCAGTCGTGGGGGGGAAGAGACCCAGTACTTC
size: NA
V: TRBV7-3
D: TRBD2
J: TRBJ2-5

CDR3: CASSQVSEQPQHF
DNA: TGCGCCAGCAGCCAAGTGAGTGAGCAGCCCCAGCATTTT
size: once
V: TRBV4-1
D: NA
J: TRBJ1-5

CDR3: CASRGQMDTEAFF
DNA: TGTGCCAGCAGAGGACAGATGGACACTGAAGCTTTCTTT
size: NA
V: TRBV2
D: NA
J: TRBJ1-1

CDR3: CASSPVAGGYEQYF
DNA: TGTGCCAGCAGCCCTGTAGCGGGGGGCTACGAGCAGTACTTC
size: NA
V: TRBV5-4
D: TRBD2
J: TRBJ2-7

CDR3: CASSDEQGVNTEAFF
DNA: TGTGCCAGCAGTGACGAGCAGGGGGTGAACACTGAAGCTTTCTTT
size: few
V: TRBV25-1
D: TRBD1
J: TRBJ1-1

CDR3: CASSLGPYNEQFF
DNA: TGTGCCAGCAGTTTAGGGCCCTACAATGAGCAGTTCTTC
size: NA
V: TRBV7-2
D: NA
J: TRBJ2-1

CDR3: CAWRISRDKAFF
DNA: TGTGCCTGGAGGATTTCACGGGATAAAGCTTTCTTT
size: NA
V: TRBV30
D: NA
J: TRBJ1-1

CDR3: CASSSPLGGGETQYF
DNA: TGTGCCAGCAGTTCCCCTCTTGGGGGGGGAGAGACCCAGTACTTC
size: NA
V: TRBV28
D: TRBD2
J: TRBJ2-5

CDR3: CAWSGRDYGYTF
DNA: TGTGCCTGGAGTGGAAGGGACTATGGCTACACCTTC
size: NA
V: TRBV30
D: NA
J: TRBJ1-2